The 5 T cell receptor beta chains below come from one sample, sequenced in a study of blood T cell repertoires in COVID-19. Method: immunoSEQ multiplex PCR; TCRdb's copy keeps in-frame clones and lacks some. The sample has more than 150,000 clones; 75% to 80% are singletons. The sequenced sample consisted of peripheral blood. All receptors come from a woman between 65 and 79 years old with acute or convalescent COVID-19.

The chain uses TRBV9 and TRBJ2-7; TRBD2 aligns across 7 bases. The CDR3 sequence is 16 residues long. Germline values: CDR1 SGDLS, CDR2 YYNGEE. V trimming: 0 bases; J trimming: 3 bases; junction bases outside the gene matches: 9. The CDR3 region has the DNA TGTGCCAGCAGCGTAGCTTCGACTAGCAGCTTCTACGAGCAGTACTTC. It yields the protein CASSVASTSSFYEQYF.

The chain links TRBV27 to TRBJ1-3; D remains unclear. Trimming left V 7 bases short and J 0 bases short, with 16 bases between. Germline V gene lookup returns CDR1 MNHEY and CDR2 SMNVEV (reference sequence). The CDR3 is 16 amino acids. CDR3 sequence reads: CASKPESSSSGNTIYF. CDR3 DNA sequence: TGTGCCAGCAAACCAGAATCGTCTAGCTCTGGAAACACCATATATTTT.

The V and J genes are TRBV3-1 (or the pseudogene TRBV3-2) and TRBJ2-5; 8 nucleotides align to TRBD2. With V trimmed by 0 bases and J by 2 bases, 14 bases remained unmatched. From germline, CDR1 is LGHDT and CDR2 YNNKEL (reference sequence). This CDR3 spans 19 amino acids. This CDR3 reads CASSQDPRGLAGLQETQYF. CDR3 bases: TGTGCCAGCAGCCAAGACCCCCGGGGCCTAGCGGGCTTACAAGAGACCCAGTACTTC.

This chain links TRBV5-1 with TRBJ2-7; D gene ambiguous. The CDR3 is 14 amino acids. Germline loops: CDR1 SGHRS, CDR2 YFSETQ. V was clipped by 1 base and J by 2 bases, with 10 bases between them. The CDR3 here is CASSLQTPTYEQYF. The CDR3 DNA is TGCGCCAGCAGCTTGCAGACACCCACCTACGAGCAGTACTTC.

The chain is built from TRBV3-1 (or the pseudogene TRBV3-2) and TRBJ2-3, with 9 bases that match TRBD1. This CDR3 is 14 amino acids long. Germline lookup yields CDR1 LGHDT and CDR2 YNNKEL (reference sequence). The trim removed 8 bases at V and 9 bases at J, leaving 12 bases unmatched. CDR3 DNA: TGTGCCAGCGCGGACAGGGGCCTCTCGGTGACGCAGTATTTT. This translates into CASADRGLSVTQYF.